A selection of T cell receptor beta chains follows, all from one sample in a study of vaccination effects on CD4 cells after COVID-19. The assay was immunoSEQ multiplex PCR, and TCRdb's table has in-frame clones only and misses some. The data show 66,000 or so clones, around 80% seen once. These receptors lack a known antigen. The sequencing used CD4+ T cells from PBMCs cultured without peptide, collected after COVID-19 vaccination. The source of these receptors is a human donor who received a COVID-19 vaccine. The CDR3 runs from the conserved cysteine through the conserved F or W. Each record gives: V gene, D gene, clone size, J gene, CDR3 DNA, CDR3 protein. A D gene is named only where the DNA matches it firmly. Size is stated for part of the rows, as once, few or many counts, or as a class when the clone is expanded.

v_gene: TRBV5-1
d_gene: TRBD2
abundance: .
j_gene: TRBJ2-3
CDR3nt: TGCGCCAGCAGCTATCTCGCTAGCGGGGGGGCAGATACGCAGTATTTT
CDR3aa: CASSYLASGGADTQYF

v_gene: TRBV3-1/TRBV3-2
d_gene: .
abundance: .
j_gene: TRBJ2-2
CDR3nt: TGTGCCAGCAGCCAAGGAACCACTGGGGAGCTGTTTTTT
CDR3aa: CASSQGTTGELFF

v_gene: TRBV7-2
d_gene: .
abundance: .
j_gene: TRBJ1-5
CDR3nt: TGTGCCAGCAGCCCCTGGACTGCTCAGCCCCAGCATTTT
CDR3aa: CASSPWTAQPQHF

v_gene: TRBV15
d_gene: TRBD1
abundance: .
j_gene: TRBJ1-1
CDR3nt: TGTGCCACCAGCAGAGCTGACAGGGGGGTAAACACTGAAGCTTTCTTT
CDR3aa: CATSRADRGVNTEAFF

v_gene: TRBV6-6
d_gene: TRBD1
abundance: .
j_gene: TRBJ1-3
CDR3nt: TGTGCCAGCAGCCCGTTATTCAGGGGGTTTGGAAACACCATATATTTT
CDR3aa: CASSPLFRGFGNTIYF

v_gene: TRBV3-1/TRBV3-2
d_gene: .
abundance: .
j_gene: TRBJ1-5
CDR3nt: TGTGCCAGCAGCCAAGATCGGGCCCCCAATCAGCCCCAGCATTTT
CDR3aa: CASSQDRAPNQPQHF

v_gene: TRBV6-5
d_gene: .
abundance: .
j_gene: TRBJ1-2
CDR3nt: TGTGCCAGCAGTTACCTCCAAGCCAGCGAGAGGTATGGCTACACCTTC
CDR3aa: CASSYLQASERYGYTF

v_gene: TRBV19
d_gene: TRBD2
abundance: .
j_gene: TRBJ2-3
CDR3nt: TGTGCCAGTAGTAGATCAGCGGGGGGGCCGTGGGCAGATACGCAGTATTTT
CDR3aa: CASSRSAGGPWADTQYF

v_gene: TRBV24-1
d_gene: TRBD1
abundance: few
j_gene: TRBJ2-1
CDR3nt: TGTGCCACCAGTGACAGTATGACAGGGGGTCACTACAATGAGCAGTTCTTC
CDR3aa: CATSDSMTGGHYNEQFF

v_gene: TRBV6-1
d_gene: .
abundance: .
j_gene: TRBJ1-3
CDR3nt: TGTGCCAGCAGTGAGGGTCGGGGGGTCTCTGGAAACACCATATATTTT
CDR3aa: CASSEGRGVSGNTIYF

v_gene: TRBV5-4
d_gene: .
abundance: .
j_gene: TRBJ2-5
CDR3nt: TGTGCCAGCAGCTTGGTCGGGCAGCAAGAGACCCAGTACTTC
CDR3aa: CASSLVGQQETQYF

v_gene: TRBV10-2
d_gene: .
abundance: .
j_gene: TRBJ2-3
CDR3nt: TGCGCCAGCCGACGAGAGGGAAGGACAGATACGCAGTATTTT
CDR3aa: CASRREGRTDTQYF

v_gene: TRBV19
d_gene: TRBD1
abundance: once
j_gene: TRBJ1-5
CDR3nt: TGTGCCAGTAGTGCCGGGACAGGGGGCATTTATCGCAATCAGCCCCAGCATTTT
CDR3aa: CASSAGTGGIYRNQPQHF

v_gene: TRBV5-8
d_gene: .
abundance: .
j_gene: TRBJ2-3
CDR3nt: TGTGCCAGCAGCTTGTACAGCCTACGGACAGATACGCAGTATTTT
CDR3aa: CASSLYSLRTDTQYF

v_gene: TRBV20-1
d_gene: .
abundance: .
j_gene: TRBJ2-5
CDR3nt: TGCAGTGCTAGTTTGACAGAACAAGAGACCCAGTACTTC
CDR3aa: CSASLTEQETQYF

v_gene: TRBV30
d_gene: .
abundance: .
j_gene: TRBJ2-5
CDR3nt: TGTGCCTGGAGTTCCCGGACACCTCCTGGGGAGACCCAGTACTTC
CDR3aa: CAWSSRTPPGETQYF

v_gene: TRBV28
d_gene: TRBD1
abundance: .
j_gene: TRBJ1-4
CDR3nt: TGTGCCAGCAGCCCGGGGGGACAGGGAAACGATGAAAAACTGTTTTTT
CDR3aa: CASSPGGQGNDEKLFF

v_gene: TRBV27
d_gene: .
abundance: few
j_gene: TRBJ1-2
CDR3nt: TGTGCCAGCAGTTTATCGATGGGATATGGCTACACCTTC
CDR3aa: CASSLSMGYGYTF

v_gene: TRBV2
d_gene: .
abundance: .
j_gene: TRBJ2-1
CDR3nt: TGTGCCAGCAGTCGGGCTACTGGCAATGAGCAGTTCTTC
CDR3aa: CASSRATGNEQFF

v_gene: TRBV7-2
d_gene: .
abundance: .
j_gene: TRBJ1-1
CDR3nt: TGTGCCAGCAGCTTACCCGCCGTACAGGGAAAGAACACTGAAGCTTTCTTT
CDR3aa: CASSLPAVQGKNTEAFF

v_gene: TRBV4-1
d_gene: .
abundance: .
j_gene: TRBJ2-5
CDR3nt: TGCGCCAGCAGTCTTTACAGGGATGGAGAGACCCAGTACTTC
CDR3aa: CASSLYRDGETQYF

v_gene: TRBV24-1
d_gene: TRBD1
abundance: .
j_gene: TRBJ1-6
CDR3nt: TGTGCCACCAGTGATCCGACCTTGGGACAGGGGGCCCCCCTCCACTTT
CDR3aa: CATSDPTLGQGAPLHF

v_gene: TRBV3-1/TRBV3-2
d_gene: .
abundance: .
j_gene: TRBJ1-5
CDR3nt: TGTGCCAGCAGCCAAGGCCCCACTCAGCCCCAGCATTTT
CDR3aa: CASSQGPTQPQHF

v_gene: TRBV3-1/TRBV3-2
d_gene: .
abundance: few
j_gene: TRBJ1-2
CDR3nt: TGTGCCAGCAGCCTCAGGGACGGGGGCTACACCTTC
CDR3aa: CASSLRDGGYTF

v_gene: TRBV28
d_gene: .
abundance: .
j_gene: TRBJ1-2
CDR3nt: TGTGCCAGCAGTTTATTTCAGGGGAGCTACACCTTC
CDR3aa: CASSLFQGSYTF

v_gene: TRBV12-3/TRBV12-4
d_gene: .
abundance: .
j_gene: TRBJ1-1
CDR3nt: TGTGCCAGCAGTTTTCAGGGTATGGAAGCTTTCTTT
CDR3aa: CASSFQGMEAFF

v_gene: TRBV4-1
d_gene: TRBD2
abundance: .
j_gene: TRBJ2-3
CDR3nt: TGCGCCAGCAGCCAGTCTAGCGGGGGGCGGGGAGATACGCAGTATTTT
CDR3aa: CASSQSSGGRGDTQYF

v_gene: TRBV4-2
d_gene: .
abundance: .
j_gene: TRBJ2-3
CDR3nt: TGTGCCAGCAGCCAAGTAAATCTTCCTGCTACGCAGTATTTT
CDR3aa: CASSQVNLPATQYF

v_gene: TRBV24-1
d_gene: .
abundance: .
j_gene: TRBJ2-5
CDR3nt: TGTGCCACCAGTGATTTTCAGGAAGTCGGGACCCAGTACTTC
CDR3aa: CATSDFQEVGTQYF

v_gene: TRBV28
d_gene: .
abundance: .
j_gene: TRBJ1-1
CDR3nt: TGTGCCAGCAGTTTCGGGTTCACCTCGAACACTGAAGCTTTCTTT
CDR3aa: CASSFGFTSNTEAFF

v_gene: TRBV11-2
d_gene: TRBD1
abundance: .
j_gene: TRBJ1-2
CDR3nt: TGTGCCAGCAGCCCAGTTCCGGGGCAGGGACAGGGCTCTGGCTACACCTTC
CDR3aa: CASSPVPGQGQGSGYTF

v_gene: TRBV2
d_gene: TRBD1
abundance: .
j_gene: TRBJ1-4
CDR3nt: TGTGCCAGCCGGGTCGGGACAGGGTACGAAAAACTGTTTTTT
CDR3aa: CASRVGTGYEKLFF

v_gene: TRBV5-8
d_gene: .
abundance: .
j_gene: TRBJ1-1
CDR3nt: TGTGCCAGCAGTCAAGGGGTACCAGGGACGAACACTGAAGCTTTCTTT
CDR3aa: CASSQGVPGTNTEAFF

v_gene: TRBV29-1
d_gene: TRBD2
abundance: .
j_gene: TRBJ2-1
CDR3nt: TGCAGCGTTGACTCTGGGAGCGGCCCGGCTAGCGGGGGCCTCAATGAGCAGTTCTTC
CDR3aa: CSVDSGSGPASGGLNEQFF

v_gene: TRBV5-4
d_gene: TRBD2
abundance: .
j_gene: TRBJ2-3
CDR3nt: TGTGCCAGCAGCTTTTTGGCGGGGGGAGGCACAGATACGCAGTATTTT
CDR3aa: CASSFLAGGGTDTQYF

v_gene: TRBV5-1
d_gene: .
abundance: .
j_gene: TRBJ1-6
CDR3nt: TGCGCCAGCAGCTCAGGGTACTCACCCCTCCACTTT
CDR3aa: CASSSGYSPLHF

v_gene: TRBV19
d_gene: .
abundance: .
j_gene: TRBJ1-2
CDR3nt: TGTGCCAGTAGTATCGGCCACACCAACTATGGCTACACCTTC
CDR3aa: CASSIGHTNYGYTF

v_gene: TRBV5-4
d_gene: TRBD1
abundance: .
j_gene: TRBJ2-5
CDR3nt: TGTGCCAGCAGCTTGGAACCGGGACAGAGCGGCGAGACCCAGTACTTC
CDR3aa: CASSLEPGQSGETQYF

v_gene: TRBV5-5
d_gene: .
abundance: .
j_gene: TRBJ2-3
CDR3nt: TGTGCCAGCAGCTTTCTAGCGACTAGCACAGATACGCAGTATTTT
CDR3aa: CASSFLATSTDTQYF